Presented here are 28 T cell receptor beta chains from one specimen sequenced in a study of T cells in Graves' hyperthyroidism and ophthalmopathy. Using RNA transcripts as the source, TCR beta CDR3 regions were amplified. HTBI primers were employed in a first-round RT-PCR of the TCR CDR3. Using its own MiXCR run on the multiplex PCR reads, TCRdb lists one record per CDR3 protein. The data contain 500,000 to 650,000 distinct CDR3 sequences, 17% of them singletons. Material for sequencing was blood. These receptors were obtained from a woman aged 18-29 years with Graves' ophthalmopathy.

This clonotype was recorded a few times. The rearrangement links TRBV5-6 to TRBJ2-7, with D perhaps TRBD2 (5 bases). Germline assignment: CDR1 SGHDT and CDR2 YYEEEE. Trimming cost V 1 base and J 9 bases, with 11 bases left between them. The CDR3 is made up of 12 amino acids. In nucleotides, the CDR3 is TGTGCCAGCAGCTTGCGCGGGTATGGGCAGTACTTC. It specifies CASSLRGYGQYF.

The sample holds one count of this clonotype. This chain joins TRBV27 and TRBJ2-7, with D possibly being TRBD2 (6 bases). Looked up from germline, CDR1 is MNHEY and CDR2 is SMNVEV (reference sequence). V was clipped by 6 bases and J by 3 bases, with 12 bases between them. The CDR3 spans 13 residues. The DNA of the CDR3 is TGTGCCAGCAGGGCGGGACTTTACTACGAGCAGTACTTC. It translates to CASRAGLYYEQYF.

This clonotype was found many times. The chain has TRBV12-3 or TRBV12-4 and TRBJ1-1; D gene uncertain. The CDR3 covers 12 residues. V lost 3 bases, J lost 6 bases, and 8 bases lay in between. The CDR3 reads CASSFSVAEAFF. The CDR3 DNA reads as TGTGCCAGCAGTTTTTCAGTGGCTGAAGCTTTCTTT.

This clonotype was seen only a few times. The rearrangement uses TRBV28 and TRBJ2-2; 10 bases are shared with TRBD2. CDR3 length equals 16 residues. The germline gives CDR1 MDHEN, CDR2 SYDVKM. The junction had 9 bases not matched to a gene; V was cut back by 3 bases and J by 8 bases. The CDR3 DNA reads as TGTGCCAGCAGTTTGGATCTAGCGGGGGCTGAAGGGGAGCTGTTTTTT. Protein product: CASSLDLAGAEGELFF.

This clonotype was found many times. V gene TRBV2 combines with J gene TRBJ1-2; D ambiguous. Trimming took off 3 bases at V and 2 bases at J, with 10 bases between the two ends. The CDR3 loop spans 14 amino acids. Per the germline V gene, CDR1 is SNHLY and CDR2 is FYNNEI. The DNA of the CDR3 is TGTGCCAGCAGTGATGGCAGCACGAACTATGGCTACACCTTC. Translating gives CASSDGSTNYGYTF.

This clonotype was seen many times. The chain combines TRBV18 with TRBJ1-5; 7 bases line up with TRBD1. In germline, CDR1 is KGHSH, CDR2 LQKENI. Germline trimming cut 4 bases from V and 3 bases from J; bases unmatched to any gene: 9. There are 16 residues in the CDR3. The CDR3 DNA reads TGTGCCAGCTCACTAAACGACAGGGCTTACAATCAGCCCCAGCATTTT. This translates into CASSLNDRAYNQPQHF.

V is TRBV13 and J is TRBJ2-2, with D tentatively TRBD1 or TRBD2 (5 bases each). CDR1 is PRHDT, CDR2 FYEKMQ, per germline (reference sequence). V shed 5 bases and J shed 4 bases, with 11 bases lying between them. This CDR3 is 14 amino acids long. The CDR3 reads CASSPRGGTGELFF. DNA of the CDR3: TGTGCCAGCAGCCCTCGGGGCGGCACCGGGGAGCTGTTTTTT.

Ten or more counts support this clonotype. This chain connects TRBV3-1 to TRBJ1-2; unclear D gene. Per the germline V gene, CDR1 is LGHDT and CDR2 is YNNKEL (reference sequence). The length of the CDR3 is 14 residues. Trimming removed 0 bases from V and 4 bases from J, with 9 bases in between. DNA for the CDR3: TGTGCCAGCAGCCAAGACAGAAAGGTCTATGGCTACACCTTC. Its translation: CASSQDRKVYGYTF.

The V and J genes are TRBV10-3 and TRBJ1-2; D might be TRBD1 (5 bases). This CDR3 is built from 13 residues. Deletions cut 6 bases from V and 6 bases from J, with 14 bases between. CDR1 and CDR2 from the germline V gene are ENHRY and SYGVKD. This CDR3 is CAISPQESNGYTF. The CDR3 bases are TGTGCCATCAGCCCACAGGAGAGCAATGGCTACACCTTC.

This clonotype was detected only a few times. The chain recombines TRBV5-4 with TRBJ2-3; TRBD1 aligns across 10 bases. The germline V gene encodes CDR1 SGHNT and CDR2 YYREEE (reference sequence). The junction had 9 bases not matched to a gene; V was cut back by 3 bases and J by 5 bases. The CDR3 is made up of 16 amino acids. CDR3 sequence (DNA): TGTGCCAGCAGCTCCCGGGACAGGGGAAAGGGAGATACGCAGTATTTT. This translates into CASSSRDRGKGDTQYF. Together with reference TRBV5-4 and TRBJ2-3, the CDR3 gives the full variable domain: ETGVTQSPTHLIKTRGQQVTLRCSSQSGHNTVSWYQQALGQGPQFIFQYYREEENGRGNFPPRFSGLQFPNYSSELNVNALELDDSALYLCASSSRDRGKGDTQYFGPGTRLTVL.

This clonotype was observed a handful of times. The rearrangement joins TRBV14 to TRBJ2-7; 7 bases match TRBD1. V was clipped by 3 bases and J by 4 bases; unmatched bases: 12. The CDR3 runs to 16 residues. Per the germline V gene, CDR1 is SGHDN and CDR2 is FVKESK. The CDR3: CASSHNPGTALYEQYF. CDR3 in DNA: TGTGCCAGCAGCCACAATCCCGGGACAGCGTTATACGAGCAGTACTTC.

This clonotype was counted only a few times. This chain uses TRBV9 with TRBJ2-1; 8 nucleotides match TRBD2. The CDR3 covers 15 residues. The V gene end was trimmed by 2 bases and the J gene end by 6 bases; junction bases not matched to a gene: 7. Germline V gene sequence: CDR1 SGDLS, CDR2 YYNGEE. CDR3 sequence: CASSVAGRAPNEQFF. Written as DNA, the CDR3 is TGTGCCAGCAGCGTCGCCGGGAGGGCCCCCAATGAGCAGTTCTTC.

This clonotype has a count of ten or more. The chain has TRBV7-9 and TRBJ2-1; a possible D gene is TRBD2 (5 bases). V lost 1 base to trimming and J lost 9 bases, with 22 bases between them. The length of the CDR3 is 17 residues. Germline CDR1 is SEHNR and CDR2 is FQNEAQ (reference sequence). CDR3 region: CASSLGRVTSAAGEQFF. Written as DNA, the CDR3 is TGTGCCAGCAGCTTAGGGCGGGTCACCTCCGCCGCAGGTGAGCAGTTCTTC. Together with reference TRBV7-9 and TRBJ2-1, the CDR3 gives the full variable domain: DTGVSQNPRHKITKRGQNVTFRCDPISEHNRLYWYRQTLGQGPEFLTYFQNEAQLEKSRLLSDRFSAERPKGSFSTLEIQRTEQGDSAMYLCASSLGRVTSAAGEQFFGPGTRLTVL.

This clonotype was counted ten times or more. The J gene is TRBJ1-1, the V gene TRBV2; D remains unclear. The germline gives CDR1 SNHLY, CDR2 FYNNEI. This CDR3 is 13 amino acids long. V was cut by 4 bases and J by 4 bases, with 10 bases left in between. The chain's CDR3 is CASSVTGRTEAFF. The CDR3 DNA is TGTGCCAGCAGTGTCACGGGCCGCACTGAAGCTTTCTTT. Complete variable domain (other parts from reference TRBV2 and TRBJ1-1): EPEVTQTPSHQVTQMGQEVILRCVPISNHLYFYWYRQILGQKVEFLVSFYNNEISEKSEIFDDQFSVERPDGSNFTLKIRSTKLEDSAMYFCASSVTGRTEAFFGQGTRLTVV.

This clonotype has a handful of counts. This sequence joins TRBV10-3 and TRBJ2-7, with TRBD2 matching 14 bases. This CDR3 is built from 17 residues. In germline, CDR1 is ENHRY, CDR2 SYGVKD. V lost 5 bases and J lost 0; bases outside the gene matches: 6. This CDR3 is CAISLLGLAGASYEQYF. The DNA for the CDR3 is TGTGCCATCAGTCTCCTGGGACTAGCGGGAGCCTCCTACGAGCAGTACTTC.

The CDR3 loop is CASSQPSAGTQYF. CDR3 nucleotides: TGCGCCAGCAGCCAGCCCAGCGCAGGTACGCAGTATTTT. The chain has TRBV4-1 and TRBJ2-3; D not resolved. Germline V gene lookup returns CDR1 MGHRA and CDR2 YSYEKL. The V end was cut by 3 bases, the J end by 8 bases, with 12 bases between. This CDR3 comprises 13 residues.

This clonotype occurred a few times. The genes are TRBV6-1 and TRBJ2-1; the match to TRBD2 covers 10 bases. The germline gives CDR1 MNHNS, CDR2 SASEGT. V dropped 6 bases and J dropped 4; count of bases not matched to a gene: 6. This CDR3 is 15 amino acids long. The CDR3 nucleotides read TGTGCCAGCAGCCATTCTAGCGGGAGTTACAATGAGCAGTTCTTC. It translates to CASSHSSGSYNEQFF.

This clonotype was counted ten times or more. J is TRBJ2-7 and V is TRBV7-8; TRBD2 aligns across 12 bases. V gave up 0 bases and J gave up 5 bases; unmatched junction bases: 2. CDR1 is SGHVS and CDR2 is FQNEAQ in the germline V gene. The CDR3 length is 15 residues. The DNA for the CDR3 is TGTGCCAGCAGCTTAGCCCTAGCGGGAGGGGACGAGCAGTACTTC. Translation gives CASSLALAGGDEQYF.

This clonotype was counted a few times. V gene TRBV6-1 combines with J gene TRBJ2-1; no clear D. Germline-derived CDR1 and CDR2 are MNHNS and SASEGT. This CDR3 is 13 amino acids long. The germline V and J ends were trimmed by 10 bases and 9 bases, with 19 bases remaining between them. The CDR3 coding sequence is TGTGCCACCATTCCTAGGGCGAGTAGTGAGCAGTTCTTC. The encoded protein is CATIPRASSEQFF.

The chain employs TRBV6-1 and TRBJ2-7, with D perhaps given as TRBD1 or TRBD2 (6 bases each). CDR3 length: 14 residues. Trimming cost V 9 bases and J 3 bases, with 18 bases left between them. The germline CDR1 and CDR2 sequences are MNHNS and SASEGT. CDR3 residues: CASRQAGRFYEQYF. The CDR3 bases are TGTGCCAGTCGACAGGCAGGGAGGTTCTACGAGCAGTACTTC.

The chain carries TRBV27 and TRBJ1-2; possible D gene TRBD1, 5 bases. The germline V gene encodes CDR1 MNHEY and CDR2 SMNVEV (reference sequence). There are 12 residues in the CDR3. Trimming pared 4 bases from V and 7 bases from J, leaving 10 bases between. The CDR3, as DNA: TGTGCCAGCAGTTGGGACCGGGGTGGCTACACCTTC. Protein product: CASSWDRGGYTF.

Note on this clonotype: Just one base apart from a much larger clone, this may be a read error. The CDR3 reads CVSSQREALYEQYF. In DNA form, the CDR3 reads TGTGTCAGCAGCCAGCGGGAGGCCCTCTACGAGCAGTACTTC. V is TRBV7-2 and J is TRBJ2-7, with TRBD2 identical over 9 bases. This CDR3 has 14 amino acids. Germline CDR1 is SGHTA and CDR2 is FQGNSA.

In regard to this clonotype: A read error may explain this, as a much larger clone is one base away. The genes are TRBV28 and TRBJ2-3, with a weak D call TRBD1 (6 bases). In germline, CDR1 is MDHEN, CDR2 SYDVKM. Trimming pared 4 bases from V and 4 bases from J, leaving 12 bases between. The CDR3 runs to 14 residues. The CDR3 protein is CASSSAGVADTQYF. The CDR3 coding sequence is TGTGCCAGCAGTTCAGCAGGGGTCGCAGATACGCAGTATTTT.

The V and J genes are TRBV3-1 and TRBJ2-5; D perhaps matches TRBD1 (6 bases). V dropped 0 bases and J dropped 2 bases, with 13 bases sitting between them. The CDR3 runs 16 residues. Germline CDR1 is LGHDT and CDR2 is YNNKEL (reference sequence). The CDR3 loop is CASSQEKGHIQETQYF. Here the CDR3 DNA reads TGTGCCAGCAGCCAAGAAAAGGGACACATACAAGAGACCCAGTACTTC.

This clonotype was picked up a small number of times. V is TRBV4-1 and J is TRBJ2-7, with D perhaps matching TRBD1 or TRBD2 (5 bases each). Germline V gene data show CDR1 as MGHRA and CDR2 as YSYEKL. The CDR3 spans 15 residues. Trimming took off 1 base at V and 3 bases at J, with 13 bases between the two ends. The CDR3 here is CASSQGSQGVYEQYF. CDR3 nucleotides: TGCGCCAGCAGCCAAGGGTCGCAGGGAGTCTACGAGCAGTACTTC.

The chain joins TRBV18 to TRBJ1-5; tentatively, D is TRBD1 (6 bases). Germline V gene data show CDR1 as KGHSH and CDR2 as LQKENI. V lost 2 bases to trimming and J lost 0 bases, with 14 bases between them. This CDR3 is 17 amino acids long. The CDR3 here is CASSPSGHLYSNQPQHF. DNA of the CDR3: TGTGCCAGCTCACCATCGGGACACCTCTATAGCAATCAGCCCCAGCATTTT.

Many counts were recorded for this clonotype. The CDR3 nucleotides read TGTGCCAGCAGCTTGGGGCAGGGATCGGGGAACACTGAAGCTTTCTTT. Translation gives CASSLGQGSGNTEAFF. The V gene is TRBV5-5, the J gene TRBJ1-1; D possibly corresponds to TRBD1 (5 bases). The V end was cut by 0 bases, the J end by 1 base, with 13 bases between. This CDR3 has 16 amino acids. Looked up from germline, CDR1 is SGHKS and CDR2 is YYEKEE (reference sequence). The full variable domain, in which reference TRBV5-5 and TRBJ1-1 provide the parts outside the CDR3, is DAGVTQSPTHLIKTRGQQVTLRCSPISGHKSVSWYQQVLGQGPQFIFQYYEKEERGRGNFPDRFSARQFPNYSSELNVNALLLGDSALYLCASSLGQGSGNTEAFFGQGTRLTVV.

At least ten counts were recorded for this clonotype. The CDR3 DNA follows: TGTGCCAGCAGTACCCGACAGGATCCGCATGGCTACACCTTC. This gives the protein CASSTRQDPHGYTF. The chain recombines TRBV28 with TRBJ1-2; tentative D call: TRBD1 (6 bases). V was pared by 5 bases and J by 6 bases, with 16 bases between. Looked up from germline, CDR1 is MDHEN and CDR2 is SYDVKM. The CDR3 covers 14 residues.